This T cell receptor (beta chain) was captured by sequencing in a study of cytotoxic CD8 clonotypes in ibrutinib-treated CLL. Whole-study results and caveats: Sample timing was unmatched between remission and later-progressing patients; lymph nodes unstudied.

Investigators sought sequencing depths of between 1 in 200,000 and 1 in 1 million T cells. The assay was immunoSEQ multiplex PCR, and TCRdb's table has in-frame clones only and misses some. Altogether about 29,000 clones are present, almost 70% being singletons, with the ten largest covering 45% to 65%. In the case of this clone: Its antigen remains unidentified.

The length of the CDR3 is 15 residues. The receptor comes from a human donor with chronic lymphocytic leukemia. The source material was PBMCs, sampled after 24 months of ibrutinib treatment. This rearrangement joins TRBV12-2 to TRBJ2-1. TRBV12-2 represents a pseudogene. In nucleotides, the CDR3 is TGTGCAAGTCGCCGAAACCTAGGGATGGGCAATGAGCAGTTCTTC. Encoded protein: CASRRNLGMGNEQFF.